The clone carrying this T cell receptor (beta chain) was detected only a few times. Its matching antigen is unknown. V was pared by 3 bases and J by 9 bases, with 19 bases of the junction left unmatched. Germline CDR1 is MDHEN and CDR2 is SYDVKM. The CDR3 spans 18 residues. The sample belongs to a study of shared clonotypes between healthy human individuals. Points from the study as a whole: Naive subsets tended to show greater estimated richness than memory subsets.

Authors' methods: Filtering was not the same, since immunoSEQ gave junction-only sequences without quality scores. Assay: immunoSEQ multiplex PCR; the TCRdb copy retains only in-frame clones and omits some. The V and J calls and the clone size are those of that table, but D and trimming were determined from the DNA. The sample shows 550,000 to 700,000 clones, roughly 73% of them seen only once. The sample taken for sequencing was memory CD4+ T cells sorted from blood. As for subset: CD45RA-negative fraction. The chain employs TRBV28 and TRBJ1-4; 7 bases match TRBD1. The clonotype comes from a woman aged 25 to 39 in good health. The CDR3 here is CASSFSGRGTVEAKKLFF. CDR3 in DNA: TGTGCCAGCAGTTTTTCGGGCAGGGGGACTGTAGAGGCGAAAAAACTGTTTTTT.